These T cell receptor beta chains were read from a single sample in a study of shared clonotypes between healthy human individuals. The protocol was immunoSEQ multiplex PCR, while the TCRdb copy is restricted to in-frame clones and leaves out a portion. The sample has some 2,000,000 clones, 85% to 95% seen once; the top ten hold 0.9% to 1.4%. The sequencing sample was made of naive CD8+ T cells sorted from blood. The receptors were sampled from a man aged 18 to 30 in good health. Each CDR3 is given with its conserved first and last residue. D genes are given only for firm matches. Expanded clones are given a class, and other clones once, few, many or no size at all.

V gene,clone size,D gene,J gene,CDR3 protein,CDR3 DNA
TRBV28,NA,NA,TRBJ1-4,CASSSLFLPAMNEKLFF,TGTGCCAGCAGTTCCCTCTTCCTACCGGCTATGAATGAAAAACTGTTTTTT
TRBV5-6,NA,NA,TRBJ1-6,CASSLDNSPLHF,TGTGCCAGCAGCTTGGACAATTCACCCCTCCACTTT
TRBV6-5,NA,TRBD2,TRBJ2-1,CASSPLAGGHNEQFF,TGTGCCAGCAGTCCACTAGCGGGAGGTCATAATGAGCAGTTCTTC
TRBV4-1,NA,TRBD1,TRBJ2-2,CASSPSMGQGTTGELFF,TGCGCCAGCAGCCCATCCATGGGACAGGGGACCACCGGGGAGCTGTTTTTT
TRBV13,NA,TRBD1,TRBJ1-3,CASSPRDRGKAGNTIYF,TGTGCCAGCAGCCCCCGGGACAGGGGTAAAGCTGGAAACACCATATATTTT
TRBV7-9,NA,NA,TRBJ1-6,CASSLGGVSYNSPLHF,TGTGCCAGCAGCCTAGGAGGGGTCTCCTATAATTCACCCCTCCACTTT
TRBV7-6,NA,NA,TRBJ2-7,CASSPLVGSYEQYF,TGTGCCAGCAGCCCCCTGGTGGGTTCCTACGAGCAGTACTTC
TRBV5-8,once,NA,TRBJ1-5,CASSFPDQPQHF,TGTGCCAGCAGCTTTCCCGATCAGCCCCAGCATTTT
TRBV13,NA,NA,TRBJ2-7,CASSLAPVGSGYEQYF,TGTGCCAGCAGCTTAGCCCCGGTGGGGTCGGGCTACGAGCAGTACTTC
TRBV4-3,NA,NA,TRBJ2-1,CASSLAGSGLYNEQFF,TGCGCCAGCAGCCTGGCTGGTAGCGGTCTCTACAATGAGCAGTTCTTC
TRBV11-2,NA,NA,TRBJ1-2,CASSLVADRTSF,TGTGCCAGCAGCTTAGTTGCCGACAGGACATCCTTC
TRBV25-1,NA,NA,TRBJ2-5,CASSEVGGYQETQYF,TGTGCCAGCAGTGAGGTTGGCGGATACCAAGAGACCCAGTACTTC
TRBV29-1,NA,NA,TRBJ2-1,CSVEGQGISSYNEQFF,TGCAGCGTTGAGGGGCAGGGGATTAGCTCCTACAATGAGCAGTTCTTC
TRBV7-9,NA,NA,TRBJ2-5,CASNRVLSTETQYF,TGTGCCAGCAACCGGGTCCTCTCGACAGAGACCCAGTACTTC
TRBV6-1,NA,NA,TRBJ2-7,CASSPPTWASYEQYF,TGTGCCAGCAGCCCACCAACATGGGCATCCTACGAGCAGTACTTC
TRBV4-1,NA,NA,TRBJ2-3,CASSQIGYEKDTQYF,TGCGCCAGCAGCCAAATAGGGTATGAGAAAGATACGCAGTATTTT
TRBV4-1,NA,NA,TRBJ2-7,CASSQADKVGVYEQYF,TGCGCCAGCAGCCAAGCGGACAAGGTGGGAGTCTACGAGCAGTACTTC
TRBV5-4,NA,TRBD1,TRBJ1-2,CASSLGQGTGYTF,TGTGCCAGCAGCTTGGGACAGGGGACTGGCTACACCTTC
TRBV5-6,NA,TRBD2,TRBJ2-7,CASSFLAAIYEQYF,TGTGCCAGCAGCTTTCTAGCGGCCATCTACGAGCAGTACTTC
TRBV14,NA,TRBD2,TRBJ2-7,CASSQEHGTSGLYEQYF,TGTGCCAGCAGCCAAGAACATGGGACTAGCGGCCTCTACGAGCAGTACTTC
TRBV27,NA,NA,TRBJ2-3,CASSLLAPDTQYF,TGTGCCAGCAGTTTATTAGCCCCAGATACGCAGTATTTT
TRBV28,NA,NA,TRBJ2-5,CASSLLLGHIQETQYF,TGTGCCAGCAGTCTACTCCTCGGACACATTCAAGAGACCCAGTACTTC
TRBV15,NA,TRBD2,TRBJ2-1,CATSGGLAGGGEQFF,TGTGCCACCAGCGGAGGACTAGCGGGAGGTGGTGAGCAGTTCTTC
TRBV7-9,NA,TRBD2,TRBJ2-1,CASSQHWGGTNEQFF,TGTGCCAGCAGCCAACATTGGGGGGGGACCAATGAGCAGTTCTTC